This TCR beta chain emerged from a study of tumor-infiltrating lymphocytes in primary liver carcinoma. Background on the study: Patients were both men and women, whose ages ran from 30 to 69 years. General study findings and limits: Tumor top-250-clone fractions significantly exceeded those of blood (p = 0.039). Among the pair types, tumor region pairs showed more overlap than tumor-adjacent and tumor-blood pairs.

This clonotype was recorded only once. The antigen remains undetermined. The junction departs from germline at one end; a sequencing error may be responsible. The authors took blood RNA from unsorted whole blood and also extracted germline DNA. TCR beta cDNA was reverse-transcribed from about 500 ng of total RNA. The reaction used a constant-region primer and ProtoScript II reverse transcriptase. Employing slightly modified ARM-PCR, three nested multiplex PCR rounds were run, and these gave rise to the TCR beta libraries. The two initial PCR rounds, about 9 cycles each, used TRBV1-TRBV30 forward and C-beta reverse primers. TCRdb processed the multiplex PCR reads anew with MiXCR; each CDR3 protein has one entry. Of 200,000 or so distinct CDR3 sequences listed, about two thirds are singletons. Per germline, CDR1 SGHAT and CDR2 FQNNGV. CDR3 length: 14 amino acids.

The chain has TRBV11-2 and TRBJ2-7, with 8 bases fitting TRBD1. The sequence came from a woman aged 55-75 years with primary liver carcinoma and hepatitis B virus infection. Sequencing was done on a sample of peripheral blood. CDR3 in DNA: TGTGCCAGCAGCCCCGGACAGGGATGCGGCGGGCAGTATTTC. Protein sequence: CASSPGQGCGGQYF. Drawing the rest from reference TRBV11-2 and TRBJ2-7, the complete variable domain is EAGVAQSPRYKIIEKRQSVAFWCNPISGHATLYWYQQILGQGPKLLIQFQNNGVVDDSQLPKDRFSAERLKGVDSTLKIQPAKLEDSAVYLCASSPGQGCGGQYFGPGTRLTVT.